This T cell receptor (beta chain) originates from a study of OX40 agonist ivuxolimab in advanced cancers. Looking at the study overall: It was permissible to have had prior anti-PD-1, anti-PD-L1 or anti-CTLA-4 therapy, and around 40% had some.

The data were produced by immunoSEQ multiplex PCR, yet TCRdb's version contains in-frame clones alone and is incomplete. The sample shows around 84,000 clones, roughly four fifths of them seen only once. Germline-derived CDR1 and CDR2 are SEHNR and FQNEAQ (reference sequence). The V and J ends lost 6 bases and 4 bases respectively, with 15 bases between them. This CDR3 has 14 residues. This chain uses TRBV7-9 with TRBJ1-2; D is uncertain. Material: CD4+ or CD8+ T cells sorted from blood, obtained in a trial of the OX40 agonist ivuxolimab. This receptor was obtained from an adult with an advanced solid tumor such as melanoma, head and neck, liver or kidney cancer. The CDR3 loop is CASSEYRSSYGYTF. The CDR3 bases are TGTGCCAGCAGTGAATACAGAAGTTCCTATGGCTACACCTTC.